A selection of T cell receptor beta chains follows, all from one sample in a study of blood T cell repertoires in COVID-19. The data were produced by immunoSEQ multiplex PCR, yet TCRdb's version contains in-frame clones alone and is incomplete. In the table there are roughly 120,000 clones, just under 90% of which are singletons. The specimen sequenced was peripheral blood. Receptors were obtained from a human donor in a cohort sampled during active COVID-19. CDR3s include the opening cysteine and the closing phenylalanine or tryptophan. Fields, in order: J gene, V gene, CDR3 protein.

j_call: TRBJ2-1
v_call: TRBV28
cdr3_aa: CASTASLTYGEQFF

j_call: TRBJ2-7
v_call: TRBV7-9
cdr3_aa: CASSSYRDRALRSSYEQYF

j_call: TRBJ2-7
v_call: TRBV10-3
cdr3_aa: CAIGGRVGGLEQYF

j_call: TRBJ1-1
v_call: TRBV2
cdr3_aa: CASSGTGGAEAFF

j_call: TRBJ1-2
v_call: TRBV4-1
cdr3_aa: CASSQDRVLTGYTF

j_call: TRBJ1-2
v_call: TRBV18
cdr3_aa: CASSTPPSNYGYTF

j_call: TRBJ2-3
v_call: TRBV9
cdr3_aa: CASSVVSPEARQYF

j_call: TRBJ2-2
v_call: TRBV19
cdr3_aa: CASRNPTVPGELFF

j_call: TRBJ2-7
v_call: TRBV19
cdr3_aa: CASSIAIRGDEQYF

j_call: TRBJ1-2
v_call: TRBV6-5
cdr3_aa: CASSKAFRGPYGYTF

j_call: TRBJ1-1
v_call: TRBV5-8
cdr3_aa: CASSPWTDKAFF

j_call: TRBJ2-1
v_call: TRBV2
cdr3_aa: CASRPSGGAFEQFF

j_call: TRBJ2-1
v_call: TRBV29-1
cdr3_aa: CSGRWGVLNNEQFF

j_call: TRBJ2-3
v_call: TRBV2
cdr3_aa: CASSRDRGTDTQYF

j_call: TRBJ2-3
v_call: TRBV5-1
cdr3_aa: CASSRPRERKTDTQYF

j_call: TRBJ1-6
v_call: TRBV5-1
cdr3_aa: CASSGRANYNSPLHF

j_call: TRBJ2-3
v_call: TRBV9
cdr3_aa: CASSVGLAGVDTQYF

j_call: TRBJ1-2
v_call: TRBV6-5
cdr3_aa: CASSRDRGLGGYTF

j_call: TRBJ1-5
v_call: TRBV7-9
cdr3_aa: CASSFGGTNQPQHF

j_call: TRBJ2-3
v_call: TRBV14
cdr3_aa: CASSRPAGVTDTQYF

j_call: TRBJ2-7
v_call: TRBV28
cdr3_aa: CASSHGGELLEQYF

j_call: TRBJ1-5
v_call: TRBV7-2
cdr3_aa: CASSFIGQPQHF

j_call: TRBJ2-1
v_call: TRBV11-2
cdr3_aa: CASSLDPPGVLYNEQFF

j_call: TRBJ2-7
v_call: TRBV5-1
cdr3_aa: CASSSSQGNEQYF

j_call: TRBJ1-1
v_call: TRBV7-2
cdr3_aa: CASSTSGRPAFF

j_call: TRBJ1-2
v_call: TRBV19
cdr3_aa: CASSIHRRQDLYGYTF

j_call: TRBJ2-3
v_call: TRBV5-1
cdr3_aa: CASSSGGGAPGTDTQYF

j_call: TRBJ2-1
v_call: TRBV28
cdr3_aa: CASGPSRGDYNEQFF

j_call: TRBJ2-7
v_call: TRBV25-1
cdr3_aa: CASSEMGRGLAHYEQYF

j_call: TRBJ1-2
v_call: TRBV19
cdr3_aa: CASSILNYGYTF

j_call: TRBJ2-6
v_call: TRBV18
cdr3_aa: CASSPLDRTNVLTF

j_call: TRBJ2-5
v_call: TRBV11-1
cdr3_aa: CASSLVAGVPVATQYF

j_call: TRBJ1-1
v_call: TRBV5-4
cdr3_aa: CASSPPTGANTEAFF

j_call: TRBJ2-2
v_call: TRBV7-9
cdr3_aa: CAIITGTGIKGGELFF

j_call: TRBJ2-6
v_call: TRBV5-4
cdr3_aa: CATPIAGANSGANVLTF

j_call: TRBJ2-1
v_call: TRBV6-6
cdr3_aa: CASSHLGGGRLYNEQFF

j_call: TRBJ1-2
v_call: TRBV24-1
cdr3_aa: CATRGQVGGYTF

j_call: TRBJ1-1
v_call: TRBV18
cdr3_aa: CASSPRGPVGATEAFF

j_call: TRBJ2-1
v_call: TRBV5-1
cdr3_aa: CASSLVGRAANEQFF

j_call: TRBJ2-2
v_call: TRBV7-2
cdr3_aa: CASSLKRAGELFF

j_call: TRBJ1-2
v_call: TRBV5-6
cdr3_aa: CASSFMSTAGATLNYGYTF

j_call: TRBJ2-3
v_call: TRBV12-5
cdr3_aa: CASGLAVGGATDTQYF

j_call: TRBJ1-5
v_call: TRBV7-2
cdr3_aa: CASSQGTVRQPQHF

j_call: TRBJ2-1
v_call: TRBV2
cdr3_aa: CASDGDRGNGEQFF

j_call: TRBJ1-5
v_call: TRBV19
cdr3_aa: CASRQGTGGGNQPQHF

j_call: TRBJ2-1
v_call: TRBV4-2
cdr3_aa: CASSHDGGSSYNEQFF

j_call: TRBJ2-5
v_call: TRBV14
cdr3_aa: CASSQPRTGPLETQYF

j_call: TRBJ2-7
v_call: TRBV20-1
cdr3_aa: CSASGGRFYEQYF

j_call: TRBJ2-1
v_call: TRBV4-3
cdr3_aa: CASSPEGSGRGVQFF

j_call: TRBJ2-7
v_call: TRBV12-3/TRBV12-4
cdr3_aa: CASSFLTGVEQYF

j_call: TRBJ2-5
v_call: TRBV3-1/TRBV3-2
cdr3_aa: CASSQEATGFRETQYF

j_call: TRBJ1-2
v_call: TRBV2
cdr3_aa: CASGHTTAREGYTF

j_call: TRBJ1-1
v_call: TRBV19
cdr3_aa: CASRRGQGQVAEAFF

j_call: TRBJ1-1
v_call: TRBV19
cdr3_aa: CASSQGATGEAFF

j_call: TRBJ1-1
v_call: TRBV6-5
cdr3_aa: CASPLLGYTEAFF